The rows below give T cell receptor beta chains drawn from one sample of a study of human T cells and chemical hapten exposure. TCRdb independently ran MiXCR on the RACE reads; one entry per CDR3 protein. The table shows fewer than 300,000 distinct CDR3 sequences, with about 7.7% occurring only once. The starting material was whole blood, obtained in connection with sensitization to the hapten diphenylcyclopropenone (DPC). The receptors here all came from a man aged 18 to 30 with alopecia areata. Some clones in this sample may be carry-over from other donors' samples. Each CDR3 is given with its conserved first and last residue. A D gene is named only where the DNA matches it firmly. Expanded clones get a size class; other rows say once, few or many, or leave the size out.

v_gene: TRBV12-3/TRBV12-4
abundance: NA
j_gene: TRBJ2-5
d_gene: TRBD2
CDR3aa: CASSPGTSGGARETQYF
CDR3nt: TGTGCCAGCAGTCCCGGGACTAGCGGGGGGGCGCGAGAGACCCAGTACTTC

v_gene: TRBV11-2
abundance: few
j_gene: TRBJ1-1
d_gene: NA
CDR3aa: CASSPRGGQTNTEAFF
CDR3nt: TGTGCCAGCAGCCCTCGAGGTGGACAGACGAACACTGAAGCTTTCTTT

v_gene: TRBV29-1
abundance: few
j_gene: TRBJ2-1
d_gene: NA
CDR3aa: CSMNSYSYNEQFF
CDR3nt: TGCAGCATGAACTCGTACTCCTACAATGAGCAGTTCTTC

v_gene: TRBV6-2/TRBV6-3
abundance: few
j_gene: TRBJ2-1
d_gene: NA
CDR3aa: CASSPAARVGVYNEQFF
CDR3nt: TGTGCCAGCAGTCCCGCGGCGAGAGTGGGGGTCTACAATGAGCAGTTCTTC

v_gene: TRBV20-1
abundance: NA
j_gene: TRBJ1-1
d_gene: NA
CDR3aa: CSASTGRPEAFF
CDR3nt: TGCAGTGCTTCCACAGGGAGGCCTGAAGCTTTCTTT

v_gene: TRBV5-1
abundance: few
j_gene: TRBJ1-1
d_gene: TRBD1
CDR3aa: CASSHGQGTEAFF
CDR3nt: TGCGCCAGCAGCCACGGACAGGGCACTGAAGCTTTCTTT

v_gene: TRBV7-9
abundance: NA
j_gene: TRBJ1-1
d_gene: TRBD1
CDR3aa: CASSRDRGDLNTEAFF
CDR3nt: TGTGCCAGCAGCCGCGACAGGGGTGATTTGAACACTGAAGCTTTCTTT

v_gene: TRBV7-8
abundance: NA
j_gene: TRBJ2-1
d_gene: TRBD2
CDR3aa: CASSLVRTSGGLGNNEQFF
CDR3nt: TGTGCCAGCAGCTTAGTGAGGACTAGCGGGGGGCTTGGAAACAATGAGCAGTTCTTC

v_gene: TRBV18
abundance: few
j_gene: TRBJ1-1
d_gene: TRBD1
CDR3aa: CASSPTGGDTEAFF
CDR3nt: TGTGCCAGCTCACCCACAGGGGGGGACACTGAAGCTTTCTTT

v_gene: TRBV9
abundance: few
j_gene: TRBJ2-5
d_gene: NA
CDR3aa: CASSVSTEETQYF
CDR3nt: TGTGCCAGCAGCGTTTCGACAGAAGAGACCCAGTACTTC

v_gene: TRBV6-2/TRBV6-3
abundance: NA
j_gene: TRBJ2-1
d_gene: NA
CDR3aa: CASNQRLEKNEQFF
CDR3nt: TGTGCCAGCAATCAACGACTCGAGAAGAATGAGCAGTTCTTC

v_gene: TRBV7-9
abundance: NA
j_gene: TRBJ1-2
d_gene: NA
CDR3aa: CASSLVGAYGYTF
CDR3nt: TGTGCCAGCAGCTTAGTGGGAGCCTATGGCTACACCTTC

v_gene: TRBV2
abundance: few
j_gene: TRBJ1-1
d_gene: NA
CDR3aa: CASVKGTEAFF
CDR3nt: TGTGCCAGCGTAAAAGGGACTGAAGCTTTCTTT

v_gene: TRBV3-1
abundance: few
j_gene: TRBJ2-2
d_gene: NA
CDR3aa: CASSNQGSTGELFF
CDR3nt: TGTGCCAGCAGCAACCAGGGTTCCACCGGGGAGCTGTTTTTT